These T cell receptor beta chains were read from a single sample in a study of T cell changes during pregnancy in multiple sclerosis. The repertoire was sequenced with immunoSEQ multiplex PCR; TCRdb's copy has only in-frame clones and lacks some. The profile shows about 80,000 clones, under 95% of them singletons. The sequenced sample was peripheral blood, obtained before pregnancy. These receptors were collected from a female donor with multiple sclerosis, enrolled in a pregnancy study. Each CDR3 is given with its conserved first and last residue. A D gene is named only where the DNA matches it firmly. Only some rows state a clone size, as once, few, many or a class for expanded clones.

CDR3 length	clone size	V gene	D gene	J gene	CDR3 protein
16	.	TRBV5-5	TRBD1	TRBJ2-3	CASSLVPGGAPDTQYF
13	.	TRBV13	.	TRBJ2-1	CASSEHSYNEQFF
15	.	TRBV6-4	TRBD2	TRBJ2-3	CASSGLAGGQDTQYF
16	.	TRBV7-9	.	TRBJ1-6	CASSGPGIGVNSPLHF
13	.	TRBV19	.	TRBJ1-6	CASSTSPGVSLHF
14	.	TRBV5-1	TRBD2	TRBJ2-1	CASRTSGVVNEQFF
14	.	TRBV2	.	TRBJ1-1	CASSEQGFNTEAFF
14	.	TRBV19	TRBD1	TRBJ1-2	CASRGTEPRYGYTF
15	.	TRBV9	TRBD2	TRBJ2-5	CASSVSGGSFETQYF
12	.	TRBV6-1	TRBD2	TRBJ2-7	CVHSSGPYEQYF
17	.	TRBV5-1	.	TRBJ1-4	CASSFGRGFTTNEKLFF
15	.	TRBV10-3	TRBD1	TRBJ2-1	CALKKGTGGGGEQFF
17	.	TRBV7-7	TRBD2	TRBJ2-3	CASSPGSLAGGPDTQYF
13	.	TRBV25-1	TRBD1	TRBJ1-2	CASSGTGGFGYTF
19	.	TRBV4-2	.	TRBJ2-5	CASSQDNFVGGSVQETQYF
15	once	TRBV11-2	TRBD1	TRBJ1-1	CASSHGTGSHTEAFF
16	.	TRBV9	TRBD2	TRBJ2-1	CASSSKTSGDNNEQFF
14	few	TRBV23-1	.	TRBJ1-3	CASSQGGTHNLTYF
16	.	TRBV5-1	.	TRBJ2-1	CASSPEGGPTYNEQFF
13	.	TRBV10-3	.	TRBJ1-2	CAIENALGYGYTF
15	.	TRBV9	.	TRBJ2-3	CASSVLGGASDTQYF
16	.	TRBV6-5	TRBD1	TRBJ2-1	CASSYSTGDRVNEQFF
13	.	TRBV5-4	.	TRBJ2-5	CASSAPRGETQYF
17	.	TRBV5-4	TRBD2	TRBJ2-3	CASSPISRGALSDTQYF
13	.	TRBV19	.	TRBJ1-1	CASRVQGKTEAFF
13	.	TRBV5-6	.	TRBJ1-1	CASSSGRGKGAFF
16	.	TRBV27	.	TRBJ1-1	CASSLSGGQGGTEAFF
18	.	TRBV5-5	.	TRBJ1-3	CASSLVPRGEGLGNTIYF
13	.	TRBV11-2	TRBD2	TRBJ2-1	CASSYGGVNEQFF
11	.	TRBV15	.	TRBJ2-1	CASRAGTEQFF
14	once	TRBV12-5	.	TRBJ2-4	CASGLAQAKNIQYF
17	once	TRBV6-1	.	TRBJ2-1	CASSATQGLGSYNEQFF
13	.	TRBV6-1	.	TRBJ2-7	CASSDRQDYEQYF
13	few	TRBV10-3	.	TRBJ1-1	CAISVRANTEAFF
13	.	TRBV11-2	.	TRBJ2-7	CASSSGHLYEQYF
12	.	TRBV19	.	TRBJ1-1	CASSMGAIEAFF
19	.	TRBV30	.	TRBJ2-1	CAWRLFLTGRDSTYNEQFF
16	.	TRBV15	.	TRBJ2-1	CATSSRTLSSYNEQFF
17	.	TRBV5-1	.	TRBJ1-4	CASSSPTAGATNEKLFF
12	.	TRBV10-3	.	TRBJ1-5	CAISDHNQPQHF
14	.	TRBV15	.	TRBJ1-3	CATSIDSSGNTIYF
15	.	TRBV7-3	TRBD2	TRBJ2-1	CASSITGLAGNEQFF
16	.	TRBV2	TRBD1	TRBJ1-5	CASRMPTGNSNQPQHF
15	.	TRBV6-1	.	TRBJ1-2	CASSEVSQGPYGYTF
13	.	TRBV18	.	TRBJ2-3	CASSSGDTDTQYF
17	.	TRBV7-2	TRBD1	TRBJ1-2	CASSYRGQFRSNYGYTF
14	once	TRBV7-8	.	TRBJ2-3	CASSFGTATDTQYF
15	once	TRBV4-1	.	TRBJ1-2	CASSQDPGLNYGYTF
15	.	TRBV19	TRBD1	TRBJ1-5	CASTHRTGLNQPQHF
14	.	TRBV2	TRBD1	TRBJ2-3	CANPADRNTDTQYF
12	.	TRBV7-2	TRBD2	TRBJ2-7	CASGTNPYEQYF
16	.	TRBV9	.	TRBJ1-1	CASSAGPGTPNTEAFF
15	.	TRBV13	.	TRBJ2-1	CASSFGGTEGNEQFF
16	.	TRBV5-1	.	TRBJ2-5	CASSLEAVAPAGTQYF
15	.	TRBV7-8	.	TRBJ1-3	CASTLGHRSGNTIYF
16	.	TRBV2	TRBD1	TRBJ1-2	CASSDVPTGSVYGYTF
19	.	TRBV6-1	TRBD2	TRBJ2-6	CASSEISGTHTSGANVLTF